This T cell receptor (beta chain) was sequenced for a study of T cells in Graves' hyperthyroidism and ophthalmopathy. Amplification yielded TCR beta CDR3 regions, with RNA transcripts as the source. First-round RT-PCR targeting the TCR CDR3 was performed with the HTBI primer set. TCRdb re-called the multiplex PCR reads through MiXCR, storing one row per CDR3 protein. This table holds 700,000 or so distinct CDR3 sequences, 16% found once. General observations from the study: Most thyroid-expanded clonotypes above 0.001 were also found in blood. Ophthalmopathy was identified by the model a median around 5.9 months ahead of onset.

For this clonotype: Its antigen is unidentified.

Participants, patients aged 18 to 65, had newly diagnosed hyperthyroidism with a duration under 2 months. Material: blood. The receptor comes from a man between 18 and 29 years old with Graves' hyperthyroidism.

The CDR3 DNA reads as TGTGCCAGCAGCTTGGGCGGGACGAACACCGGGGAGCTGTTTTTT. It codes for CASSLGGTNTGELFF. The V gene is TRBV5-6, the J gene TRBJ2-2; TRBD2 is a possible D gene (6 bases). V gave up 0 bases and J gave up 0 bases, with 6 bases separating them. This CDR3 contains 15 residues. Germline CDR1 is SGHDT and CDR2 is YYEEEE.